This T cell receptor beta chain is drawn from a study of blood T cell repertoires in COVID-19. About the research overall: Specimens from acute and convalescent COVID-19 originated in the United States, Italy and Spain. PBMCs, B-cell-depleted T cells, or T cells provided the cDNA or gDNA that made up the material.

From germline, CDR1 is SGHRS and CDR2 YFSETQ. The V and J ends lost 5 bases and 3 bases, in that order; junction bases with no gene match: 4. The CDR3 length is 14 residues. Seattle enrolled patients during active infection and tracked them longitudinally. The protocol was immunoSEQ multiplex PCR, while the TCRdb copy is restricted to in-frame clones and leaves out a portion. Of approximately 150,000 clones detected, around 84% appear once; the ten largest clones hold 2% to 3%. Material: peripheral blood. The genes are TRBV5-1 and TRBJ1-3, with 8 bases fitting TRBD1. This TCR was sampled from a woman of 80 years or more with COVID-19, enrolled during active disease. This chain's CDR3 is CASSPGQDGNTIYF. For the CDR3, the DNA is TGCGCCAGCAGTCCGGGACAGGATGGAAACACCATATATTTT.